Each of the 13 T cell receptor beta chains below was sequenced from the same sample in a study of T cell repertoires in cytomegalovirus infection. TCRdb reprocessed the reads via MiXCR and lists one record per CDR3 protein. The sample holds under 200,000 distinct CDR3 sequences, 28% seen once. The sample taken for sequencing was PBMCs. Every receptor here comes from a human donor in good health (CMV status not recorded). Some clones in this sample may be carry-over from other donors' samples.

V and J are TRBV7-9 and TRBJ2-7; D call uncertain. Trimming shortened V by 6 bases and J by 5 bases, and 17 bases separated the two germline ends. This CDR3 comprises 14 residues. The germline V gene encodes CDR1 SEHNR and CDR2 FQNEAQ (reference sequence). The CDR3 DNA sequence: TGTGCCAGCAGTCACACGGACCGCCCCAACGAGCAGTACTTC. Translating gives CASSHTDRPNEQYF.

The chain couples TRBV10-1 to TRBJ1-5, with TRBD1 identical over 7 bases. The CDR3 runs to 15 residues. V shed 5 bases, J shed 2 bases, and the junction held 6 bases outside the gene matches. Germline CDR1 is WNHNN and CDR2 is SYGVQD (reference sequence). DNA of the CDR3: TGCGCCAGCAGTTTGACAGGGACAGGCAATCAGCCCCAGCATTTT. This codes for CASSLTGTGNQPQHF.

This clonotype was observed a few times. V usage is TRBV6-1 and J usage is TRBJ1-5; 8 bases are a match to TRBD1. V gave up 0 bases and J gave up 7 bases; unmatched junction bases: 14. This CDR3 comprises 18 residues. Germline CDR1 MNHNS, CDR2 SASEGT. CDR3 residues: CASSEALGGQGVWQPQHF. The CDR3 DNA reads as TGTGCCAGCAGTGAAGCCTTGGGAGGACAGGGAGTGTGGCAGCCCCAGCATTTT.

J is TRBJ1-2 and V is TRBV2; 8 bases map to TRBD1. V lost 9 bases to trimming and J lost 7 bases; unmatched junction nucleotides: 4. CDR3 length equals 11 residues. Looked up from germline, CDR1 is SNHLY and CDR2 is FYNNEI. The CDR3: CASWTGSGYTF. CDR3 sequence (DNA): TGTGCCAGTTGGACAGGGTCTGGCTACACCTTC.

CDR3 loop: CAISAGTSNTEAFF. CDR3 sequence (DNA): TGTGCCATTTCCGCCGGGACATCGAACACTGAAGCTTTCTTT. The genes are TRBV10-3 and TRBJ1-1, with TRBD1 as a possible D gene (6 bases). V lost 9 bases, J lost 1 base, and 15 bases lay in between. Germline CDR1 reads ENHRY; CDR2 reads SYGVKD. The CDR3 contains 14 residues.

This clonotype was observed a handful of times. The chain links TRBV12-3 or TRBV12-4 to TRBJ1-5; possible D gene TRBD1, 5 bases. Trimming stripped 2 bases from V and 3 bases from J, with 8 bases between. The CDR3 extends over 14 amino acids. The CDR3 here is CASSLQGDNQPQHF. The CDR3 DNA is TGTGCCAGCAGTTTACAAGGGGACAATCAGCCCCAGCATTTT.

The V gene is TRBV4-3, the J gene TRBJ2-6, with D possibly being TRBD1 or TRBD2 (6 bases each). The CDR3 totals 18 residues. The germline V gene has CDR1 LGHNA and CDR2 YSLEER. V was clipped by 3 bases and J by 0 bases, with 15 bases between them. The CDR3, as DNA: TGCGCCAGCAGCCACATAATACAGGGAGGCTCTGGGGCCAACGTCCTGACTTTC. Its translation is CASSHIIQGGSGANVLTF.

The chain carries TRBV6-1 and TRBJ2-7; no clear D. The germline gives CDR1 MNHNS, CDR2 SASEGT. CDR3 length: 15 amino acids. V lost 2 bases and J 1 base, leaving 12 bases between the germline ends. As DNA, the CDR3 is TGTGCCAGCAGTGAATCTCCAGCCGGTTCCTACGAGCAGTACTTC. This codes for CASSESPAGSYEQYF.

V and J are TRBV6-6 and TRBJ2-7; D unclear. This CDR3 spans 13 amino acids. Trimming stripped 8 bases from V and 0 bases from J, with 11 bases between. Germline assignment: CDR1 MNHNY and CDR2 SVGAGI (reference sequence). The CDR3 sequence is CASGITLSYEQYF. The CDR3 DNA reads as TGTGCCAGCGGAATTACCCTCTCCTACGAGCAGTACTTC.

In this sample, this clonotype turned up many times. V is TRBV7-8 and J is TRBJ2-2; D unresolved. The V gene's germline CDR1 is SGHVS and CDR2 FQNEAQ. This CDR3 is built from 17 residues. V dropped 1 base and J dropped 0 bases, with 12 bases sitting between them. The DNA of the CDR3 is TGTGCCAGCAGCTTAGTCGGACGGAACACGAACACCGGGGAGCTGTTTTTT. Protein product: CASSLVGRNTNTGELFF.

This clonotype was seen more than once but under ten times. This chain joins TRBV12-3 or TRBV12-4 and TRBJ1-2; TRBD1 matches 9 bases. CDR3 size: 14 residues. J lost 7 bases, V lost 5 bases, and 8 bases had no gene match. CDR3 in DNA: TGTGCCAGCAGTCCTAGGACAGGGGTTGGTGGCTACACCTTC. Protein: CASSPRTGVGGYTF.

Here the CDR3 reads CASSLLAGGSYEQYF. DNA for the CDR3: TGTGCCAGCAGCCTGCTAGCGGGGGGGTCCTACGAGCAGTACTTC. The V and J genes are TRBV7-2 and TRBJ2-7; 12 bases are shared with TRBD2. In germline, CDR1 is SGHTA, CDR2 FQGNSA. Trimming cost V 5 bases and J 1 base; bases outside gene matches: 3. The CDR3 is made up of 15 amino acids.

This clonotype was observed once. This chain links TRBV19 with TRBJ1-5; D is undetermined. V lost 7 bases to trimming and J lost 2 bases, with 15 bases between them. The CDR3 covers 15 residues. Germline V gene sequence: CDR1 LNHDA, CDR2 SQIVND (reference sequence). The CDR3 protein is CASTPGEARNQPQHF. CDR3 DNA: TGTGCCAGTACCCCGGGCGAGGCCCGCAATCAGCCCCAGCATTTT.